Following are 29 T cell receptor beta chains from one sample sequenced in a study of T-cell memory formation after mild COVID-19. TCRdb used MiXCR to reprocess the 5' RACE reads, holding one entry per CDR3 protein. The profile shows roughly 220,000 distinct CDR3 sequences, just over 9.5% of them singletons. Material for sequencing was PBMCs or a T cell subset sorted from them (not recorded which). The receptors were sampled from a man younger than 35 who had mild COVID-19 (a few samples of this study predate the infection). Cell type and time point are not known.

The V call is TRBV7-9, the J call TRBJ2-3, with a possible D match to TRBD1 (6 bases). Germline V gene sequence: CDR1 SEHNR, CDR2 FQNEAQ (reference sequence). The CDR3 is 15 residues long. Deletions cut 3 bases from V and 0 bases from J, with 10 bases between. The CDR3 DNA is TGTGCCAGCAGCTTTGGGGGCTCTAGCACAGATACGCAGTATTTT. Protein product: CASSFGGSSTDTQYF.

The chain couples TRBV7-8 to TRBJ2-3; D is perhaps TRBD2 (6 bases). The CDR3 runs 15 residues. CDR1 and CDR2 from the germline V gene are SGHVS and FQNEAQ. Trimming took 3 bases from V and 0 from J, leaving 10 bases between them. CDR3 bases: TGTGCCAGCAGCTTTCTTCGGGGGAGCACAGATACGCAGTATTTT. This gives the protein CASSFLRGSTDTQYF. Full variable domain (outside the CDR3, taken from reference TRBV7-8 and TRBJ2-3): GAGVSQSPRYKVAKRGQDVALRCDPISGHVSLFWYQQALGQGPEFLTYFQNEAQLDKSGLPSDRFFAERPEGSVSTLKIQRTQQEDSAVYLCASSFLRGSTDTQYFGPGTRLTVL.

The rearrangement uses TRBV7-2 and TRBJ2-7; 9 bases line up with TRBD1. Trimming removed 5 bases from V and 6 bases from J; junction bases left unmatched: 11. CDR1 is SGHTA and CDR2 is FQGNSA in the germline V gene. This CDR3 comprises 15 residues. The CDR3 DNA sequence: TGTGCCAGCAGCCGAAGGGGACAGGGAGATGGCGAGCAGTACGTC. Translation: CASSRRGQGDGEQYV.

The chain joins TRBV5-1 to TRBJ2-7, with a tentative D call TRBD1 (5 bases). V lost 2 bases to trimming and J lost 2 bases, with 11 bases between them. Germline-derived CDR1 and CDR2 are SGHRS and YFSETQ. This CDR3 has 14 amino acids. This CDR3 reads CASSFNRSPYEQYV. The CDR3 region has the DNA TGCGCCAGCAGCTTCAACAGGAGCCCCTACGAGCAGTACGTC.

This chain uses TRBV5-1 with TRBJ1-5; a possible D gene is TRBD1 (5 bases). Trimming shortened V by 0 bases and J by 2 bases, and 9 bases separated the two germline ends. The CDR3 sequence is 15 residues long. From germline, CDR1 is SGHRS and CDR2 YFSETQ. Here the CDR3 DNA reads TGCGCCAGCAGCTTGGAGGGGTTCGGCAATCAGCCCCAGCATTTT. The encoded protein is CASSLEGFGNQPQHF.

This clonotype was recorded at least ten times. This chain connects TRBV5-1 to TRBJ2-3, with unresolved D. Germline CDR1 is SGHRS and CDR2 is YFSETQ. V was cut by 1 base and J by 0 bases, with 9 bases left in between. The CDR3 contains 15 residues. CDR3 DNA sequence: TGCGCCAGCAGCTTGAACAGAGATAGCACAGATACGCAGTATTTT. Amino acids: CASSLNRDSTDTQYF. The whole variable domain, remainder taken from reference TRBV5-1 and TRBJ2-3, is KAGVTQTPRYLIKTRGQQVTLSCSPISGHRSVSWYQQTPGQGLQFLFEYFSETQRNKGNFPGRFSGRQFSNSRSEMNVSTLELGDSALYLCASSLNRDSTDTQYFGPGTRLTVL.

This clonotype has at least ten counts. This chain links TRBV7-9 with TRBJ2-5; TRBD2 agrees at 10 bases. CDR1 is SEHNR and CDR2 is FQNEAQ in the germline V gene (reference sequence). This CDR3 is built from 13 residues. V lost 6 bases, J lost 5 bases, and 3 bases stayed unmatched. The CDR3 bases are TGTGCCAGCAGGAGCGGGGGGGCTGAGACCCAGTACTTC. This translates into CASRSGGAETQYF.

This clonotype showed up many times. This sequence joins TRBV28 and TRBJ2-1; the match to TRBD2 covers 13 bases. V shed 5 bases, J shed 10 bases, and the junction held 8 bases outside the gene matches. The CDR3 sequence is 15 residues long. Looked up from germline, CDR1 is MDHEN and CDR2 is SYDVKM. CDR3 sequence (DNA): TGTGCCAGCAGTACAAGGACTAGCGGGGGAGGAGAGCAGTTCTTC. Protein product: CASSTRTSGGGEQFF.

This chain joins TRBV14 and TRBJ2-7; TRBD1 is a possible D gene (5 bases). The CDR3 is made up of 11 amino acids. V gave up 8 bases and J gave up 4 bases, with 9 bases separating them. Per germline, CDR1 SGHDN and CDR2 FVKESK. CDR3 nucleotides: TGTGCCAGCTATACAGGATACGAGCAGTACGTC. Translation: CASYTGYEQYV.

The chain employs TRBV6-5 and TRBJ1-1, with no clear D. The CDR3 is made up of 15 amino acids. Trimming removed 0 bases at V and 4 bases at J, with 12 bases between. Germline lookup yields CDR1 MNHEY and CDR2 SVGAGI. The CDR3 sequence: CASSYSNPRRTEAFF. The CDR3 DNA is TGTGCCAGCAGTTACTCGAACCCCCGCCGCACTGAAGCTTTCTTT.

The CDR3, as DNA: TGTGCCAGTAGTATCAAAGTCGGGACAGGGTGGTCCGGGGAGCTGTTTTTT. Amino acid sequence: CASSIKVGTGWSGELFF. V and J are TRBV19 and TRBJ2-2; TRBD1 agrees at 9 bases. The CDR3 is 17 residues long. Germline V gene sequence: CDR1 LNHDA, CDR2 SQIVND (reference sequence). V lost 3 bases to trimming and J lost 6 bases; unmatched junction nucleotides: 11.

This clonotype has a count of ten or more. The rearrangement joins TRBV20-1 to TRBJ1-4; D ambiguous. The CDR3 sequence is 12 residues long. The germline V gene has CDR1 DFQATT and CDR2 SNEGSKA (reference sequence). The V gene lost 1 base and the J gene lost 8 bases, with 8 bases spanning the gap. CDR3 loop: CSARAPAEKLFF. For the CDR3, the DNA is TGCAGTGCTAGAGCACCGGCCGAAAAACTGTTTTTT.

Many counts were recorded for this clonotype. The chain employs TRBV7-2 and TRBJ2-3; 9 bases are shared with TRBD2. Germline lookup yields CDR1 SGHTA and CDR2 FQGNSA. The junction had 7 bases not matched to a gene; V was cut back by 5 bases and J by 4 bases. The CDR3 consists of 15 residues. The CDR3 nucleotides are TGTGCCAGCAGCCGAAATAGCGGGAGCGCAGATACGCAGTATTTT. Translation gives CASSRNSGSADTQYF.

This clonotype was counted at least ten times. The CDR3 region is CASSLGRDRSNSPLHF. The CDR3 DNA reads TGTGCCAGCAGTCTGGGGAGGGACAGAAGTAATTCACCCCTCCACTTT. The chain carries TRBV27 and TRBJ1-6; 7 bases align to TRBD1. The CDR3 runs 16 residues. Looked up from germline, CDR1 is MNHEY and CDR2 is SMNVEV (reference sequence). J lost 6 bases, V lost 5 bases, and 10 bases had no gene match.

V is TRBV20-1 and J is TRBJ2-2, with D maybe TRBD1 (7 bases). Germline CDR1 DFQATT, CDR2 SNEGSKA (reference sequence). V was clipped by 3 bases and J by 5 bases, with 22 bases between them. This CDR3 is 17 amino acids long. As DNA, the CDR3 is TGCAGTGCTAGTTCCCCCAGGGGGGCCGCGGGAACCGGGGAGCTGTTTTTT. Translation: CSASSPRGAAGTGELFF.

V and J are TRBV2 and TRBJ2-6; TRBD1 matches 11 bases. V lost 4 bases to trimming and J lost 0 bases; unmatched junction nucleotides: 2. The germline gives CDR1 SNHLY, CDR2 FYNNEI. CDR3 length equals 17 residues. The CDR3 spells CASSVGQGASGANVLTF. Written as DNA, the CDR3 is TGTGCCAGCAGTGTTGGACAGGGGGCCTCTGGGGCCAACGTCCTGACTTTC. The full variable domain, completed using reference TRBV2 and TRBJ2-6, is EPEVTQTPSHQVTQMGQEVILRCVPISNHLYFYWYRQILGQKVEFLVSFYNNEISEKSEIFDDQFSVERPDGSNFTLKIRSTKLEDSAMYFCASSVGQGASGANVLTFGAGSRLTVL.

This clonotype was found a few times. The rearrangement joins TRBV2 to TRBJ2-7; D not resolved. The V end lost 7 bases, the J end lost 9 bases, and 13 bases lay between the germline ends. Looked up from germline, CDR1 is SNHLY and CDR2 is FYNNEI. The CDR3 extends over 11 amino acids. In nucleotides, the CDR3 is TGTGCCAGCATCTACCACGGCGGGCAGTACGTC. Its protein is CASIYHGGQYV.

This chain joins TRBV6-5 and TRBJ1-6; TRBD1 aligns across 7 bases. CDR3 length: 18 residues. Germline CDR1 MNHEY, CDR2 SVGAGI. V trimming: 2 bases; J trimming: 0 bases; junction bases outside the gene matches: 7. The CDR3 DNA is TGTGCCAGCAGTTACGAGCTCAGGGGGTCCTCCTATAATTCACCCCTCCACTTT. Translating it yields CASSYELRGSSYNSPLHF.

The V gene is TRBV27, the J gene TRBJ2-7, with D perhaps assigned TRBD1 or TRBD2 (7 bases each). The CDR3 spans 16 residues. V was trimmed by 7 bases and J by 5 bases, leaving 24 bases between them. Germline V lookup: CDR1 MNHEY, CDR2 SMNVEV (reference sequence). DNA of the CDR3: TGTGCCAGCACCCCCCTTGGGGAGGGGGCAGCACACGAGCAGTACTTC. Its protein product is CASTPLGEGAAHEQYF.

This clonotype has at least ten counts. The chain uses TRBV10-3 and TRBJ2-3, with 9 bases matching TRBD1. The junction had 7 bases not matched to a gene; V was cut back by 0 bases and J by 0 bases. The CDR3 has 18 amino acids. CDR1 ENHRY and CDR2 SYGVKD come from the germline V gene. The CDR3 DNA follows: TGTGCCATCAGTGAGTCTGGGGACAGGGTCACTAGCACAGATACGCAGTATTTT. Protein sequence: CAISESGDRVTSTDTQYF.

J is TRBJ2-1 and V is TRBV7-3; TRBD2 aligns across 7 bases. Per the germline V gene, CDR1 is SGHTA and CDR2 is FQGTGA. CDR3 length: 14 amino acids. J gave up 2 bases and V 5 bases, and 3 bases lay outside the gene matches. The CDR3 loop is CASSRGLPYNEQFF. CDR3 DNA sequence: TGTGCCAGCAGCCGGGGACTACCCTACAATGAGCAGTTCTTC.

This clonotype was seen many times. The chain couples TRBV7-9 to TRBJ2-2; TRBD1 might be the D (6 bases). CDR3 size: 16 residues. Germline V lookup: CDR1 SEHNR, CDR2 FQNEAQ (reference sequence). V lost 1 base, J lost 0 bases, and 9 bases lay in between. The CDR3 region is CASSLGQAANTGELFF. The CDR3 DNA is TGTGCCAGCAGCTTAGGACAGGCCGCGAACACCGGGGAGCTGTTTTTT.

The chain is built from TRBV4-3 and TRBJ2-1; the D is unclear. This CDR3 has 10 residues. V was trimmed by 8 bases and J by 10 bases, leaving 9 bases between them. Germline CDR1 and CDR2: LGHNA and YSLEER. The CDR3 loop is CASFPGEQFF. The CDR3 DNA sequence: TGCGCCAGCTTTCCCGGGGAGCAGTTCTTC.

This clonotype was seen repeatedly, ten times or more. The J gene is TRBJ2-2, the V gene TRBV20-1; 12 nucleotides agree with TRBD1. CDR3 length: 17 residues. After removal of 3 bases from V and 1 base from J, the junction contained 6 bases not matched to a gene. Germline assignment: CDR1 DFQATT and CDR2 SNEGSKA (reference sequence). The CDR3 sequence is CSARAGTGGWNTGELFF. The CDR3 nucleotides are TGCAGTGCTAGGGCCGGGACAGGGGGCTGGAACACCGGGGAGCTGTTTTTT.

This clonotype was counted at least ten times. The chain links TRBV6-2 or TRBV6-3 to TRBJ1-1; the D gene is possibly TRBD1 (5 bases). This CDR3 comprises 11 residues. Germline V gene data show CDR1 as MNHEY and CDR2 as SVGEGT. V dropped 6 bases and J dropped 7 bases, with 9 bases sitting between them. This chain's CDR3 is CASRRGGEAFF. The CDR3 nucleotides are TGTGCCAGCAGACGGGGGGGTGAAGCTTTCTTT.

The CDR3 DNA sequence: TGTGCCAGCAGTCCGGAGTCGGCCAACGTCCTGACTTTC. It encodes CASSPESANVLTF. The rearrangement uses TRBV12-3 or TRBV12-4 and TRBJ2-6; D is uncertain. The CDR3 totals 13 residues. Between the trimmed V and J ends, which lost 5 bases and 6 bases, there was a span of 8 bases.

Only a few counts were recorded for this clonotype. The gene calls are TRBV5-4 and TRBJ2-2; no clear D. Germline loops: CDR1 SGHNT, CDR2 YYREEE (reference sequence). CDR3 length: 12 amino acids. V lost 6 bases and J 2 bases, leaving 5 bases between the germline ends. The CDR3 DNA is TGTGCCAGCAACGCAAACACCGGGGAGCTGTTTTTT. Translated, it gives CASNANTGELFF.

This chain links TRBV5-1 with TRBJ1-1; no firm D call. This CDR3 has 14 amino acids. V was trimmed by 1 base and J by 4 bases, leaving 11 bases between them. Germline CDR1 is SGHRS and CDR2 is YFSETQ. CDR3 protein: CASSLSPRSTEAFF. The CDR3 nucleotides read TGCGCCAGCAGCTTGAGTCCCCGTAGCACTGAAGCTTTCTTT.

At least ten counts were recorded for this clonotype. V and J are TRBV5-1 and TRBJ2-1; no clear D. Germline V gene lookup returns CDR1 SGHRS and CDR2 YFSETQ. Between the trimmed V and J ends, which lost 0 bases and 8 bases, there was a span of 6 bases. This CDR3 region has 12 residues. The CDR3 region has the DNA TGCGCCAGCAGCTTGGTGGGATATGAGCAGTTCTTC. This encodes CASSLVGYEQFF.